The TCR beta chain described here comes from a study of blood T cell repertoires in COVID-19. Overall study context: The cDNA or gDNA used as material had been derived from T cells, B-cell-depleted T cells, or PBMCs.

Patients from Seattle were sampled longitudinally, starting during active infection. TCRdb's table, derived via immunoSEQ multiplex PCR, lists solely in-frame clones and lacks some. The data hold about 230,000 clones, with about nine tenths observed a single time. The germline gives CDR1 KGHSH, CDR2 LQKENI. V shed 2 bases, J shed 0 bases, and the junction held 4 bases outside the gene matches. The CDR3 runs to 17 residues. This clonotype was sampled from a man between 50 and 59 years old with COVID-19, enrolled during active disease. The specimen was peripheral blood. The gene calls are TRBV18 and TRBJ2-1, with 10 bases fitting TRBD1. The CDR3 DNA reads as TGTGCCAGCTCACCAATGGGACAGGGGAGCTCCTACAATGAGCAGTTCTTC. It codes for CASSPMGQGSSYNEQFF.